What follows describes a single TCR beta chain. Its antigen remains unknown. This specimen belongs to a study of T cells in narcolepsy. The CDR3 contains 16 residues. The V gene lost 5 bases and the J gene lost 4 bases, with 20 bases spanning the gap. Per germline, CDR1 SGHAT and CDR2 FQNNGV. Data came from immunoSEQ multiplex PCR; TCRdb stores just in-frame clones and leaves some out. Altogether tens of thousands of clones are present, over 75% being singletons, with the ten largest covering more than 0.75%. Study-wide findings and caveats: Autoreactive HCRT-specific and TRIB2-specific clonotypes were marked in same-patient CSF-versus-blood CD4+ comparisons.

This clonotype was obtained from a human donor in good health. Source material: memory (CD45RA-) CD4+ T cells from blood. V usage is TRBV11-2 and J usage is TRBJ1-2; maybe TRBD1 (6 bases). CDR3 region: CASSLKRGMGFYGYTF. The CDR3 DNA follows: TGTGCCAGCAGCCTAAAAAGGGGGATGGGTTTCTATGGCTACACCTTC. Full variable domain (rest looked up from reference TRBV11-2 and TRBJ1-2): EAGVAQSPRYKIIEKRQSVAFWCNPISGHATLYWYQQILGQGPKLLIQFQNNGVVDDSQLPKDRFSAERLKGVDSTLKIQPAKLEDSAVYLCASSLKRGMGFYGYTFGSGTRLTVV.